This TCR beta chain was recorded in a study of blood T cell repertoires in COVID-19. This table comes from immunoSEQ multiplex PCR, and its TCRdb copy is limited to in-frame clones, with some not included. The sample shows roughly 190,000 clones, 84% of them seen only once. Germline CDR1 and CDR2: SQVTM and ANQGSEA. CDR3 length: 12 amino acids. Trimming stripped 3 bases from V and 2 bases from J, with 8 bases between. As regards this clone: The identical CDR3 is also encoded by other nucleotide sequences in the sample.

The clonotype originates from a woman under 40 who had been exposed to COVID-19. Material for sequencing was PBMCs or T cells enriched from blood (not recorded which). J is TRBJ2-7 and V is TRBV29-1; possible D gene TRBD1, 6 bases. The CDR3 coding sequence is TGCAGCGTTGAGGACAGTCCCTACGAGCAGTACTTC. Residues: CSVEDSPYEQYF.